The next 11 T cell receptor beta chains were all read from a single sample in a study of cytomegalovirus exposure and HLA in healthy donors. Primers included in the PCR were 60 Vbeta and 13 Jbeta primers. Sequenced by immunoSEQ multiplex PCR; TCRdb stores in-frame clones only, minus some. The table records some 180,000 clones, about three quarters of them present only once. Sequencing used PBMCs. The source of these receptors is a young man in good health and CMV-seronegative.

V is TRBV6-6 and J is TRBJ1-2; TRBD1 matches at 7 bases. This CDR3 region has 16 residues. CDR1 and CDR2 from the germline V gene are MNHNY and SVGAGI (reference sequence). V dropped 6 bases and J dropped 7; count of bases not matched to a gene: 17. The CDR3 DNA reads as TGTGCCAGCAGCTTAAAGGCAGCAGGGGGAATTAGTGGCTACACCTTC. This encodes CASSLKAAGGISGYTF.

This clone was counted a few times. The CDR3 DNA follows: TGTGCCAGCAGCTCGGGACTAGCGGGAGGGCCTAACACCGGGGAGCTGTTTTTT. It yields the protein CASSSGLAGGPNTGELFF. The chain uses TRBV13 and TRBJ2-2; 16 positions match TRBD2. The V gene end was trimmed by 4 bases and the J gene end by 2 bases; junction bases not matched to a gene: 4. Germline CDR1 PRHDT, CDR2 FYEKMQ (reference sequence). The CDR3 runs 18 residues.

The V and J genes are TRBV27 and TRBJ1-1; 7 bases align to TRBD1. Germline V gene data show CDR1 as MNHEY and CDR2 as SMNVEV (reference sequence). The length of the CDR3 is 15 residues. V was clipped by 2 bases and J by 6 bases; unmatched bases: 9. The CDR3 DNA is TGTGCCAGCAGTTTAACAGGGGAGTTGTTCGCTGAAGCTTTCTTT. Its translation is CASSLTGELFAEAFF.

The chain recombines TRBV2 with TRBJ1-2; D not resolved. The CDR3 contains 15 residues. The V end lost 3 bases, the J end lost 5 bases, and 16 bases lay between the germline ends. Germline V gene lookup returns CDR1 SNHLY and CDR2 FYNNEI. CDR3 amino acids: CASSDLWQALYGYTF. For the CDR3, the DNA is TGTGCCAGCAGTGATCTGTGGCAGGCCCTTTATGGCTACACCTTC.

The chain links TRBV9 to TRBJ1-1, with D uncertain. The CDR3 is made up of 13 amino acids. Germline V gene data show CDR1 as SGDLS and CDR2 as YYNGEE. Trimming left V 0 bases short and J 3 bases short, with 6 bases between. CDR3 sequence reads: CASSVGDYTEAFF. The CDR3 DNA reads TGTGCCAGCAGCGTAGGCGACTACACTGAAGCTTTCTTT.

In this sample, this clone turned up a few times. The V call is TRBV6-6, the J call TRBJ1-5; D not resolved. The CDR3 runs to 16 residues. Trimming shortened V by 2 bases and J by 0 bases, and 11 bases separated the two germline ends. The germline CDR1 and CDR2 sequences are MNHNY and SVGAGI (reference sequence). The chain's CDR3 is CASSYLGQVSNQPQHF. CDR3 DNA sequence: TGTGCCAGCAGTTACCTTGGCCAGGTTAGCAATCAGCCCCAGCATTTT.

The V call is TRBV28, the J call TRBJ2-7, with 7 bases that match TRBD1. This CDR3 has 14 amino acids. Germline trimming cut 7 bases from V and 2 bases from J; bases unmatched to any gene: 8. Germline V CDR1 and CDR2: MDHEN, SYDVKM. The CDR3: CASTPLGTAYEQYF. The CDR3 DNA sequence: TGTGCCAGCACCCCCCTCGGGACAGCCTACGAGCAGTACTTC. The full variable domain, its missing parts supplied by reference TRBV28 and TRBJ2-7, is DVKVTQSSRYLVKRTGEKVFLECVQDMDHENMFWYRQDPGLGLRLIYFSYDVKMKEKGDIPEGYSVSREKKERFSLILESASTNQTSMYLCASTPLGTAYEQYFGPGTRLTVT.

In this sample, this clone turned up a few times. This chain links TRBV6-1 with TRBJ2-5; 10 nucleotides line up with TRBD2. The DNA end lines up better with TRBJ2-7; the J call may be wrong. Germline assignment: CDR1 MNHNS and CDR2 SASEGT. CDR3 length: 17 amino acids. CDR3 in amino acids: CASSEARLAGFSYEQYF. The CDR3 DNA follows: TGTGCCAGCAGTGAAGCCCGACTAGCGGGTTTCTCCTACGAGCAGTACTTC.

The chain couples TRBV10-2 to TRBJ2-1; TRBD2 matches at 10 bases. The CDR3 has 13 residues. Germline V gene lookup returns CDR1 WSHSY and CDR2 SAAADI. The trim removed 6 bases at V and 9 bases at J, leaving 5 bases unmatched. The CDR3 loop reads CASRTSGLSEQFF. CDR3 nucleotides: TGCGCCAGCAGGACTAGCGGGCTCTCTGAGCAGTTCTTC.

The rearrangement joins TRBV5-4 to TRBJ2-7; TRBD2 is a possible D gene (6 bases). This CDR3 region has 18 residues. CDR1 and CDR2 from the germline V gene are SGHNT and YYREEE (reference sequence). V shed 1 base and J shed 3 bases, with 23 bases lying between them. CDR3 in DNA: TGTGCCAGCAGCTTGTTTGCTTTGGAGGGAAGAAACCTCTACGAGCAGTACTTC. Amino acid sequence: CASSLFALEGRNLYEQYF.

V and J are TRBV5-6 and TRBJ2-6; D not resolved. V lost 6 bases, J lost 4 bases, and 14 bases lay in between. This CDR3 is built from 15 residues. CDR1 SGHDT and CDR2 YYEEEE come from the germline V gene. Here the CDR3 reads CASMLGAGGANVLTF. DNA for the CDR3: TGTGCCAGCATGCTTGGAGCCGGGGGGGCCAACGTCCTGACTTTC.